Below, 9 T cell receptor beta chains from the same sample are listed, as sequenced in a study of PD-1 blockade in classical Hodgkin lymphoma. Generated by immunoSEQ multiplex PCR, the TCRdb table keeps only in-frame clones and is missing some. The table has more than 50,000 clones, roughly 90% seen once. Autologous stem cell transplantation was followed by relapse in every patient, and brentuximab vedotin exposure varied. The sequenced sample was peripheral blood mononuclear cells (PBMCs), obtained at baseline. The receptors originated from a human donor with classical Hodgkin lymphoma.

The CDR3 nucleotides are TGTGCCAGCAGCTTAGGCTCGGACAGCACCGGGGAGCTGTTTTTT. Its protein is CASSLGSDSTGELFF. J is TRBJ2-2 and V is TRBV7-2; TRBD1 is a possible D gene (6 bases). CDR3 length equals 15 residues. V dropped 1 base and J dropped 4 bases, with 10 bases sitting between them. Germline V gives CDR1 SGHTA, CDR2 FQGNSA.

V is TRBV6-1 and J is TRBJ1-5, with D hard to call. CDR3 length: 14 residues. Germline V CDR1 and CDR2: MNHNS, SASEGT. Trimming shortened V by 6 bases and J by 7 bases, and 16 bases separated the two germline ends. CDR3 coding DNA: TGTGCCAGCAGCGTAGTTCACAGCGGACAGCCCCAGCATTTT. It yields the protein CASSVVHSGQPQHF.

The chain joins TRBV27 to TRBJ2-1, with D possibly TRBD2 on 5 matching bases. The germline gives CDR1 MNHEY, CDR2 SMNVEV (reference sequence). The length of the CDR3 is 13 residues. V was shortened by 6 bases and J by 2 bases, with 8 bases between the two germline ends. DNA for the CDR3: TGTGCCAGCAGCGAGGGTCCCTACAATGAGCAGTTCTTC. It yields the protein CASSEGPYNEQFF.

J is TRBJ2-5 and V is TRBV6-6; perhaps TRBD2 as D (6 bases). The CDR3 runs to 12 residues. V was pared by 8 bases and J by 4 bases, with 11 bases between. Germline V lookup: CDR1 MNHNY, CDR2 SVGAGI (reference sequence). For the CDR3, the DNA is TGTGCCAGCTCTCGCGGGGTAGAGACCCAGTACTTC. Translation gives CASSRGVETQYF.

The chain links TRBV20-1 to TRBJ2-1; D remains ambiguous. Trimming took off 2 bases at V and 13 bases at J, with 12 bases between the two ends. CDR1 is DFQATT, CDR2 SNEGSKA, per germline (reference sequence). CDR3 size: 11 residues. In nucleotides, the CDR3 is TGCAGTGCTAGAAAAGAACCGAATCAGTTCTTC. This gives the protein CSARKEPNQFF.

This sequence joins TRBV2 and TRBJ2-1, with D possibly matching TRBD1 (5 bases). This CDR3 is built from 10 residues. Trimming took off 7 bases at V and 8 bases at J, with 6 bases between the two ends. Germline loops: CDR1 SNHLY, CDR2 FYNNEI. CDR3 residues: CASTRDEQFF. CDR3 DNA sequence: TGTGCCAGCACCAGGGATGAGCAGTTCTTC.

The chain carries TRBV5-1 and TRBJ2-1, with TRBD2 matching 11 bases. Germline values: CDR1 SGHRS, CDR2 YFSETQ. The CDR3 totals 15 residues. With 0 bases clipped from V and 8 bases from J, the junction kept 4 bases outside the gene matches. CDR3 sequence (DNA): TGCGCCAGCAGCTTGGGGCTAGCGGGGGGTTATGAGCAGTTCTTC. This translates into CASSLGLAGGYEQFF.

The chain carries TRBV7-8 and TRBJ2-3; TRBD2 agrees at 11 bases. The CDR3 is made up of 14 amino acids. CDR1 is SGHVS and CDR2 is FQNEAQ in the germline V gene. V lost 7 bases and J lost 4; bases outside the gene matches: 4. The chain's CDR3 is CASKTSGGPDTQYF. In DNA form, the CDR3 reads TGTGCCAGCAAAACTAGCGGGGGCCCAGATACGCAGTATTTT.

The V gene is TRBV7-9, the J gene TRBJ2-3; the D call may be TRBD1 or TRBD2 (5 bases each). The length of the CDR3 is 13 residues. CDR1 is SEHNR, CDR2 FQNEAQ, per germline (reference sequence). The V gene lost 5 bases and the J gene lost 5 bases, with 11 bases spanning the gap. The CDR3 loop is CASSTGREDTQYF. For the CDR3, the DNA is TGTGCCAGCAGCACGGGACGGGAAGATACGCAGTATTTT.